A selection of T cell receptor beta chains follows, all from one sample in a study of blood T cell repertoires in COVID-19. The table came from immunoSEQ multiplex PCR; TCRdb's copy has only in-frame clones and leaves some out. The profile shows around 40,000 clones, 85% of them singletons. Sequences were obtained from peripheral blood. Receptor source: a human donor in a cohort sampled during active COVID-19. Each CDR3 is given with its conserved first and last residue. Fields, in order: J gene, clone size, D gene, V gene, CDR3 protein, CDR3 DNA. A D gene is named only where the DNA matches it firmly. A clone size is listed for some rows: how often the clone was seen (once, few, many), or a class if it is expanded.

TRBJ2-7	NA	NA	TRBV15	CATSRDWGRGHEQYF	TGTGCCACCAGCAGAGATTGGGGCAGGGGCCACGAGCAGTACTTC
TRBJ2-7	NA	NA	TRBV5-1	CASSPIGNEQYF	TGCGCCAGCAGCCCTATCGGGAACGAGCAGTACTTC
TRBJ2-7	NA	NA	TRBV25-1	CASQDFQYEQYF	TGTGCCAGCCAGGACTTTCAATACGAGCAGTACTTC
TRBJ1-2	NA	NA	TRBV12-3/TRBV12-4	CASSLGQNYGYTF	TGTGCCAGCAGTTTAGGACAGAACTATGGCTACACCTTC
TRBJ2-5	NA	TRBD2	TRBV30	CAWSAGLAVETQYF	TGTGCCTGGAGCGCGGGACTAGCGGTGGAGACCCAGTACTTC
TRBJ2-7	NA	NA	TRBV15	CATSNGWTGEQYF	TGTGCCACCTCTAATGGGTGGACGGGAGAGCAGTACTTC
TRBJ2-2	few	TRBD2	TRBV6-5	CASSTGGGNGELFF	TGTGCCAGCAGTACTGGGGGGGGGAACGGGGAGCTGTTTTTT
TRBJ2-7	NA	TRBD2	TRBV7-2	CASSLGYGTSYSYEQYF	TGTGCCAGCAGCTTAGGGTACGGGACTAGCTACTCCTACGAGCAGTACTTC
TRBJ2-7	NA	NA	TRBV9	CASSEADRAYEQYF	TGTGCCAGCAGCGAGGCCGACAGAGCCTACGAGCAGTACTTC
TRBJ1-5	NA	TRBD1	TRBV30	CAWKSQGAQPQHF	TGTGCCTGGAAAAGCCAGGGGGCTCAGCCCCAGCATTTT
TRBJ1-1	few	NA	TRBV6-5	CASQPGVLNTEAFF	TGTGCCAGCCAACCAGGGGTTCTGAACACTGAAGCTTTCTTT
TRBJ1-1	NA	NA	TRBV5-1	CASSLPESNTEAFF	TGCGCCAGCAGCTTGCCTGAGTCGAACACTGAAGCTTTCTTT
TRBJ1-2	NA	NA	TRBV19	CASRTGNGYTF	TGTGCCAGCAGGACGGGGAATGGCTACACCTTC
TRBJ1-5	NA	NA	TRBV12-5	CASGPSGGLSNQPQHF	TGTGCTAGCGGTCCCTCGGGGGGGCTTAGCAATCAGCCCCAGCATTTT
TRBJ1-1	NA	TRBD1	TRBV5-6	CASTPGQLSSEAFF	TGTGCCAGCACCCCGGGACAGTTATCTTCTGAAGCTTTCTTT
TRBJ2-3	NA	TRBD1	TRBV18	CASSQDRVPATQYF	TGTGCCAGCTCACAAGACAGGGTCCCTGCTACGCAGTATTTT
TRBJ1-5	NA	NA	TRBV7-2	CASSQRGGAVDQPQHF	TGTGCCAGCAGCCAGCGGGGCGGAGCAGTGGATCAGCCCCAGCATTTT
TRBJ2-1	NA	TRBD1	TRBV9	CASSSLDRNNEQFF	TGTGCCAGCAGCTCGTTGGACAGGAACAATGAGCAGTTCTTC
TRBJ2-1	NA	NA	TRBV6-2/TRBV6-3	CASSYFGGREQFF	TGTGCCAGCAGTTACTTCGGAGGGCGAGAGCAGTTCTTC
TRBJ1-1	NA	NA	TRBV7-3	CASSLLGGGTEAFF	TGTGCCAGCAGCTTATTGGGGGGTGGAACTGAAGCTTTCTTT